A single sample gave rise to the 31 T cell receptor beta chains below, sequenced in a study of blood T cell repertoires in COVID-19. TCRdb's table, derived via immunoSEQ multiplex PCR, lists solely in-frame clones and lacks some. The data hold about 96,000 clones, with about 88% observed a single time. Sequenced: peripheral blood. The receptors come from an older woman with acute or convalescent COVID-19.

This chain connects TRBV7-2 to TRBJ2-2; TRBD1 aligns across 8 bases. The CDR3 contains 15 residues. V shed 5 bases, J shed 4 bases, and the junction held 6 bases outside the gene matches. The germline V gene encodes CDR1 SGHTA and CDR2 FQGNSA. The CDR3 region has the DNA TGTGCCAGCAGCCTTGGACAGGGAGGCACCGGGGAGCTGTTTTTT. Protein sequence: CASSLGQGGTGELFF. Based on the CDR3 plus reference TRBV7-2 and TRBJ2-2, the full variable domain is GAGVSQSPSNKVTEKGKDVELRCDPISGHTALYWYRQSLGQGLEFLIYFQGNSAPDKSGLPSDRFSAERTGGSVSTLTIQRTQQEDSAVYLCASSLGQGGTGELFFGEGSRLTVL.

This chain links TRBV28 with TRBJ2-5, with D possibly matching TRBD2 (5 bases). This CDR3 has 13 amino acids. CDR1 is MDHEN and CDR2 is SYDVKM in the germline V gene. Trimming removed 7 bases from V and 0 bases from J, with 9 bases in between. CDR3 protein: CASTVGDQETQYF. As DNA, the CDR3 is TGTGCCAGCACCGTCGGGGACCAAGAGACCCAGTACTTC.

A note on this clone: One junction end disagrees with the germline gene, perhaps due to a read error. The V and J genes are TRBV7-2 and TRBJ2-5, with 10 bases lining up with TRBD2. The CDR3 covers 15 residues. Germline CDR1 and CDR2: SGHTA and FQGNSA. CDR3 bases: TGTGCCAGCAGCCTAGCCGGGACTAGCGTGAAGACCCAGTACTTC. It encodes CASSLAGTSVKTQYF.

This rearrangement joins TRBV7-2 to TRBJ2-1, with D perhaps TRBD1 (5 bases). V lost 8 bases and J 9 bases, leaving 20 bases between the germline ends. The germline CDR1 and CDR2 sequences are SGHTA and FQGNSA. CDR3 length equals 14 residues. CDR3 protein: CASSPGQRPGEQFF. CDR3 in DNA: TGTGCCAGCTCCCCCGGACAACGCCCGGGTGAGCAGTTCTTC.

The rearrangement uses TRBV10-3 and TRBJ1-2; 7 nucleotides match TRBD1. Per the germline V gene, CDR1 is ENHRY and CDR2 is SYGVKD. V lost 1 base, J lost 4 bases, and 15 bases stayed unmatched. The CDR3 length is 18 residues. CDR3 protein: CAISEYGGTDNRPYGYTF. CDR3 bases: TGTGCCATCAGTGAGTACGGCGGGACAGACAACCGCCCCTATGGCTACACCTTC.

The J gene is TRBJ1-3, the V gene TRBV5-5, with 7 bases fitting TRBD1. The germline gives CDR1 SGHKS, CDR2 YYEKEE (reference sequence). V trimming: 1 base; J trimming: 3 bases; junction bases outside the gene matches: 7. The CDR3 sequence is 16 residues long. This CDR3 is CASSLIGRGVGNTIYF. As DNA, the CDR3 is TGTGCCAGCAGCTTGATTGGCAGGGGGGTTGGAAACACCATATATTTT.

The CDR3 bases are TGTGCCAGCAGTGATCAGGGGGCCTACGAGCAGTACTTC. Translating it yields CASSDQGAYEQYF. This chain connects TRBV6-1 to TRBJ2-7; 7 nucleotides align to TRBD1. The length of the CDR3 is 13 residues. Per germline, CDR1 MNHNS and CDR2 SASEGT. Trimming at V came to 3 bases and at J to 2 bases, leaving 1 base not matched to a gene.

The chain uses TRBV7-9 and TRBJ1-1; no clear D gene. Trimming pared 3 bases from V and 4 bases from J, leaving 18 bases between. Germline CDR1 is SEHNR and CDR2 is FQNEAQ (reference sequence). The CDR3 runs to 16 residues. The DNA for the CDR3 is TGTGCCAGCAGCTTCGAGTCCTTCTCCGACATCACTGAAGCTTTCTTT. Its translation is CASSFESFSDITEAFF.

The chain links TRBV28 to TRBJ1-5; 7 nucleotides agree with TRBD1. V gave up 6 bases and J gave up 0 bases; unmatched junction bases: 8. CDR3 length equals 16 residues. The germline V gene encodes CDR1 MDHEN and CDR2 SYDVKM. CDR3 region: CASRLTGVSSNQPQHF. DNA for the CDR3: TGTGCCAGCAGGCTCACAGGGGTCTCTAGCAATCAGCCCCAGCATTTT.

V is TRBV4-1 and J is TRBJ2-3; TRBD2 matches 10 bases. Unmatched junction bases numbered 6, after V lost 0 bases and J lost 6 bases. The CDR3 is 16 residues long. The germline gives CDR1 MGHRA, CDR2 YSYEKL. The CDR3 DNA is TGCGCCAGCAGCCAAGAGGGCAGCGGGGGGGCCGATACGCAGTATTTT. Translation gives CASSQEGSGGADTQYF.

The CDR3 spells CASSRGQGSRNEQFF. The DNA of the CDR3 is TGTGCCAGCAGCCGAGGACAGGGGTCTCGCAATGAGCAGTTCTTC. The genes are TRBV7-9 and TRBJ2-1; 9 positions match TRBD1. This CDR3 spans 15 amino acids. The V and J ends lost 5 bases and 6 bases, in that order; junction bases with no gene match: 8. Germline V gene data show CDR1 as SEHNR and CDR2 as FQNEAQ (reference sequence).

The chain combines TRBV2 with TRBJ1-6, with 7 bases lining up with TRBD1. The CDR3 covers 16 residues. J lost 9 bases, V lost 1 base, and 9 bases had no gene match. Germline CDR1 and CDR2: SNHLY and FYNNEI. The CDR3 nucleotides read TGTGCCAGCAGTGAAGGGACAACAGGGGTGGGTTCACCCCTCCACTTT. Protein: CASSEGTTGVGSPLHF.

V is TRBV28 and J is TRBJ1-2; D perhaps matches TRBD1 (6 bases). This CDR3 has 14 residues. V gave up 6 bases and J gave up 3 bases, with 14 bases separating them. From germline, CDR1 is MDHEN and CDR2 SYDVKM. The CDR3 protein is CASSSPDSHYGYTF. The DNA of the CDR3 is TGTGCCAGCAGCTCCCCGGACAGCCACTATGGCTACACCTTC.

The chain uses TRBV19 and TRBJ1-1; 8 bases agree with TRBD1. This CDR3 contains 14 residues. Germline CDR1 LNHDA, CDR2 SQIVND (reference sequence). V was pared by 6 bases and J by 2 bases, with 5 bases of the junction left unmatched. This CDR3 is CASRLTGDNTEAFF. The CDR3 nucleotides are TGTGCCAGTAGACTGACAGGGGATAACACTGAAGCTTTCTTT.

The chain couples TRBV28 to TRBJ1-2, with 7 bases that match TRBD1. The V gene's germline CDR1 is MDHEN and CDR2 SYDVKM. After removal of 2 bases from V and 3 bases from J, the junction contained 3 bases not matched to a gene. The CDR3 is 14 residues long. The CDR3, as DNA: TGTGCCAGCAGTTTAAGGGGGCGCGACTATGGCTACACCTTC. The encoded protein is CASSLRGRDYGYTF.

The chain links TRBV6-5 to TRBJ1-2; the D gene is possibly TRBD1 (5 bases). CDR1 and CDR2 (germline): MNHEY, SVGAGI. Trimming took 7 bases from V and 0 from J, leaving 9 bases between them. The CDR3 is 13 amino acids. The CDR3 coding sequence is TGTGCCAGCATAAGGGGTTCTAACTATGGCTACACCTTC. This gives the protein CASIRGSNYGYTF.

The rearrangement links TRBV28 to TRBJ1-2; 12 nucleotides line up with TRBD1. With 2 bases clipped from V and 4 bases from J, the junction kept 17 bases outside the gene matches. The CDR3 has 20 amino acids. CDR1 is MDHEN and CDR2 is SYDVKM in the germline V gene. CDR3 in DNA: TGTGCCAGCAGTTTAAGAGGAGGGTGGGACAGGGGGCCCGAGTCCTATGGCTACACCTTC. This sequence encodes CASSLRGGWDRGPESYGYTF.

This chain uses TRBV24-1 with TRBJ1-5; D might be TRBD1 (5 bases). The germline CDR1 and CDR2 sequences are KGHDR and SFDVKD. This CDR3 comprises 14 residues. V was pared by 4 bases and J by 4 bases, with 10 bases between. The CDR3 DNA sequence: TGTGCCACCAGTGAGGGGGGTGTGAATCAGCCCCAGCATTTT. It specifies CATSEGGVNQPQHF.

This clone turned up a few times. V gene TRBV28 combines with J gene TRBJ2-5; 10 bases are shared with TRBD1. J lost 5 bases, V lost 3 bases, and 6 bases had no gene match. This CDR3 is 15 amino acids long. Germline V gene lookup returns CDR1 MDHEN and CDR2 SYDVKM. CDR3 bases: TGTGCCAGCAGTTTCTCGACAGGGGGCGGGGAGACCCAGTACTTC. Translation gives CASSFSTGGGETQYF. Full variable domain (outside the CDR3, taken from reference TRBV28 and TRBJ2-5): DVKVTQSSRYLVKRTGEKVFLECVQDMDHENMFWYRQDPGLGLRLIYFSYDVKMKEKGDIPEGYSVSREKKERFSLILESASTNQTSMYLCASSFSTGGGETQYFGPGTRLLVL.

The chain recombines TRBV7-2 with TRBJ1-2; D is undetermined. V was cut by 1 base and J by 5 bases, with 8 bases left in between. Germline values: CDR1 SGHTA, CDR2 FQGNSA. The CDR3 covers 13 residues. The CDR3 bases are TGTGCCAGCAGCTTAGTGGGAGGGTATGGCTACACCTTC. Its protein product is CASSLVGGYGYTF.

V usage is TRBV18 and J usage is TRBJ2-2; D unclear. V lost 3 bases, J lost 0 bases, and 11 bases lay in between. In germline, CDR1 is KGHSH, CDR2 LQKENI. The CDR3 extends over 16 amino acids. DNA for the CDR3: TGTGCCAGCTCACCTAGTCGGAGCCCGAACACCGGGGAGCTGTTTTTT. Amino acid sequence: CASSPSRSPNTGELFF.

The rearrangement uses TRBV30 and TRBJ1-3; D is unclear. Trimming stripped 1 base from V and 6 bases from J, with 13 bases between. The germline V gene encodes CDR1 GTSNPN and CDR2 SVGIG (reference sequence). This CDR3 is 14 amino acids long. CDR3 DNA: TGTGCCTGGAGTGATCGACCCGCGGAAAACACCATATATTTT. Its protein is CAWSDRPAENTIYF.

By share, this clone ranks as medium-sized (0.01 to 0.1%). This chain connects TRBV4-1 to TRBJ1-6; 8 bases fit TRBD1. This CDR3 is 15 amino acids long. V lost 6 bases and J lost 10; bases outside the gene matches: 11. The germline CDR1 and CDR2 sequences are MGHRA and YSYEKL. DNA of the CDR3: TGCGCCAGCAGTCCATGGGGACAGGCTTTATCACCCCTCCACTTT. Protein product: CASSPWGQALSPLHF.

The gene calls are TRBV19 and TRBJ2-5; tentative D call: TRBD2 (7 bases). The CDR3 totals 15 residues. The V end lost 3 bases, the J end lost 1 base, and 12 bases lay between the germline ends. Germline V lookup: CDR1 LNHDA, CDR2 SQIVND (reference sequence). CDR3 protein: CASSIIGGPQETQYF. CDR3 DNA sequence: TGTGCCAGTAGTATTATCGGGGGGCCCCAAGAGACCCAGTACTTC.

The rearrangement links TRBV28 to TRBJ2-3, with 12 bases that match TRBD2. After removal of 4 bases from V and 5 bases from J, the junction contained 4 bases not matched to a gene. The CDR3 runs to 15 residues. Germline V lookup: CDR1 MDHEN, CDR2 SYDVKM. The DNA of the CDR3 is TGTGCCAGCAGTTCATCTAGCGGGGGGGAAGATACGCAGTATTTT. It encodes CASSSSSGGEDTQYF. The variable domain in full, with the rest retrieved from reference TRBV28 and TRBJ2-3, is DVKVTQSSRYLVKRTGEKVFLECVQDMDHENMFWYRQDPGLGLRLIYFSYDVKMKEKGDIPEGYSVSREKKERFSLILESASTNQTSMYLCASSSSSGGEDTQYFGPGTRLTVL.

The chain is built from TRBV5-1 and TRBJ2-5; 14 bases line up with TRBD2. Unmatched junction bases numbered 5, after V lost 3 bases and J lost 4 bases. CDR1 and CDR2 from the germline V gene are SGHRS and YFSETQ. The CDR3 contains 16 residues. CDR3 sequence: CASSSSTSGGVETQYF. CDR3 coding DNA: TGCGCCAGCAGCTCGTCGACTAGCGGGGGGGTAGAGACCCAGTACTTC.

This chain joins TRBV2 and TRBJ1-2; 7 bases line up with TRBD1. Losses at the gene ends were 2 bases for V and 1 base for J; bases not matched to a gene: 4. This CDR3 is built from 15 residues. Germline CDR1 and CDR2: SNHLY and FYNNEI. The CDR3 sequence is CASSEYGDSNYGYTF. The CDR3 DNA reads as TGTGCCAGCAGTGAATATGGGGACAGTAACTATGGCTACACCTTC.

The V call is TRBV3-1 (or the pseudogene TRBV3-2), the J call TRBJ1-4; 8 bases agree with TRBD1. The CDR3 length is 15 residues. The V gene end was trimmed by 4 bases and the J gene end by 5 bases; junction bases not matched to a gene: 6. Germline-derived CDR1 and CDR2 are LGHDT and YNNKEL (reference sequence). CDR3 sequence (DNA): TGTGCCAGCAGCCCCAGGGGGCGCATCAATGAAAAACTGTTTTTT. This encodes CASSPRGRINEKLFF.

This chain links TRBV30 with TRBJ1-2; 9 nucleotides line up with TRBD1. J lost 7 bases, V lost 1 base, and 10 bases had no gene match. CDR3 size: 15 residues. Germline CDR1 GTSNPN, CDR2 SVGIG (reference sequence). CDR3 region: CAWSGWTGDSTGYTF. The CDR3 DNA follows: TGTGCCTGGAGTGGATGGACAGGGGACTCTACTGGCTACACCTTC.

The chain links TRBV7-7 to TRBJ2-7; TRBD1 aligns across 11 bases. Unmatched junction bases numbered 7, after V lost 5 bases and J lost 4 bases. Germline V gene sequence: CDR1 SSHAT, CDR2 FNYEAQ (reference sequence). CDR3 length equals 15 residues. CDR3 amino acids: CASSRGTGGGYEQYF. The CDR3 DNA follows: TGTGCCAGCAGCAGAGGGACAGGGGGAGGGTACGAGCAGTACTTC.

The V call is TRBV7-9, the J call TRBJ1-4; D is uncertain. The germline V and J ends were trimmed by 4 bases and 3 bases, with 9 bases remaining between them. Germline values: CDR1 SEHNR, CDR2 FQNEAQ (reference sequence). CDR3 size: 14 residues. Here the CDR3 reads CASSSSGSNEKLFF. Here the CDR3 DNA reads TGTGCCAGCAGCTCATCGGGTTCTAATGAAAAACTGTTTTTT. The entire variable domain, with the rest obtained from reference TRBV7-9 and TRBJ1-4, is as follows: DTGVSQNPRHKITKRGQNVTFRCDPISEHNRLYWYRQTLGQGPEFLTYFQNEAQLEKSRLLSDRFSAERPKGSFSTLEIQRTEQGDSAMYLCASSSSGSNEKLFFGSGTQLSVL.